The clone carrying this T cell receptor (beta chain) was observed many times. Antigen unknown. This sample is drawn from a study of T cell repertoires in cytomegalovirus infection. TCRdb passed the reads through MiXCR, listing each CDR3 protein once. This table has roughly 320,000 distinct CDR3 sequences, around 9.1% appearing once. V lost 5 bases to trimming and J lost 6 bases; unmatched junction nucleotides: 7. The CDR3 has 14 residues. CDR1 LNHDA and CDR2 SQIVND come from the germline V gene (reference sequence). Points from the study as a whole: The study identified carriers of CMV plus the relevant HLA from cumulative public TCR beta family frequency. Within the response measured ex vivo, HLA-C-restricted CMV-specific TCR beta clonotypes were dominant.

The receptor was derived from a human donor in good health (CMV status not recorded). Some clones in this sample may be carry-over from other donors' samples. The specimen sequenced was PBMCs. The V call is TRBV19, the J call TRBJ2-1; TRBD2 agrees at 7 bases. The DNA for the CDR3 is TGTGCCAGTAGTGCTACAAGCGGGGTCAATGAGCAGTTCTTC. This sequence encodes CASSATSGVNEQFF.